These 2 T cell receptor beta chains share one sample of origin, sequenced in a study of cytomegalovirus exposure and HLA in healthy donors. The PCR employed 60 Vbeta primers together with 13 Jbeta primers. Assay: immunoSEQ multiplex PCR; the TCRdb copy retains only in-frame clones and omits some. Of 84,000 or so clones in the sample, approximately 77% were seen once. Sequencing was carried out using PBMCs. The receptors here all came from a man aged 25-40 years in good health and CMV-seronegative.

V is TRBV7-9 and J is TRBJ1-2; D is unresolved. Germline lookup yields CDR1 SEHNR and CDR2 FQNEAQ (reference sequence). This CDR3 has 12 amino acids. The germline V and J ends were trimmed by 6 bases and 6 bases, with 11 bases remaining between them. DNA for the CDR3: TGTGCCAGCAGTCCTGAACGGGATGGCTACACCTTC. This gives the protein CASSPERDGYTF.

The CDR3 loop reads CASRTYRGRSYEQYF. CDR3 DNA sequence: TGTGCCAGCAGGACCTACAGGGGGCGCTCCTACGAGCAGTACTTC. This rearrangement joins TRBV2 to TRBJ2-7, with 9 bases that match TRBD1. Germline-derived CDR1 and CDR2 are SNHLY and FYNNEI. The CDR3 contains 15 residues. J lost 0 bases, V lost 6 bases, and 6 bases had no gene match.